Listed below are T cell receptor beta chains from one sample, sequenced in a study of T cells in localized non-small cell lung cancer. Method: immunoSEQ multiplex PCR; TCRdb's copy keeps in-frame clones and lacks some. This table holds about 30,000 clones, 88% found once. The source material was peripheral blood, sampled before any cancer treatment. The source is a female donor at least 60 years old with stage III squamous cell lung carcinoma. CDR3s include the opening cysteine and the closing phenylalanine or tryptophan. The D gene is left open where the match is weak. The size entry is marked missing in some rows and otherwise reads once, few, many or a size class.

TRBJ2-3 TRBV7-2 - - CASSLALDLSYTQYF TGTGCCAGCAGCTTAGCGCTGGACTTGTCCTATACGCAGTATTTT
TRBJ2-5 TRBV7-9 TRBD2 - CASSLILAGGQETQYF TGTGCCAGCAGCTTAATTCTAGCGGGAGGCCAAGAGACCCAGTACTTC
TRBJ2-1 TRBV6-1 - once CASSELRGDEQFF TGTGCCAGCAGTGAACTCAGGGGAGATGAGCAGTTCTTC
TRBJ2-7 TRBV28 TRBD1 - CASSHPGQGFYEQYF TGTGCCAGCAGCCACCCGGGACAGGGGTTCTACGAGCAGTACTTC
TRBJ2-1 TRBV6-5 TRBD1 - CASRPIGGRFDEQFF TGTGCCAGCAGGCCCATAGGGGGCAGATTCGATGAGCAGTTCTTC
TRBJ1-6 TRBV10-3 - - CAISDGQRNSPLHF TGTGCCATCAGTGACGGACAGAGGAATTCACCCCTCCACTTT
TRBJ1-5 TRBV6-5 - - CASRVSGNQPQHF TGTGCCAGCAGAGTCAGTGGAAATCAGCCCCAGCATTTT
TRBJ2-1 TRBV9 TRBD2 - CASSGAGTYNEQFF TGTGCCAGCAGCGGAGCGGGGACCTACAATGAGCAGTTCTTC
TRBJ2-1 TRBV5-8 - - CASPRGVPKYNEQFF TGTGCCAGCCCCCGAGGGGTCCCCAAATACAATGAGCAGTTCTTC
TRBJ1-4 TRBV11-2 - - CASSPRNEKLFF TGTGCCAGCAGCCCTCGTAATGAAAAACTGTTTTTT
TRBJ2-2 TRBV5-1 - few CASSLEALNTGELFF TGCGCCAGCAGCTTGGAAGCTCTGAACACCGGGGAGCTGTTTTTT
TRBJ2-1 TRBV2 - - CASTSEGYYNEQFF TGTGCCAGCACTAGCGAAGGTTACTACAATGAGCAGTTCTTC
TRBJ1-2 TRBV20-1 TRBD1 - CSAIGTAGYTF TGCAGTGCCATCGGGACAGCTGGCTACACCTTC
TRBJ1-3 TRBV6-5 - - CASRRENTIYF TGTGCCAGCAGGCGAGAAAACACCATATATTTT
TRBJ2-1 TRBV6-1 TRBD1 - CASSETGSNPTYEQFF TGTGCCAGCAGTGAGACAGGGAGTAATCCTACATATGAGCAGTTCTTC
TRBJ2-3 TRBV5-1 TRBD2 - CASSFSGGATDTQYF TGCGCCAGCAGCTTTAGCGGGGGGGCCACAGATACGCAGTATTTT
TRBJ2-3 TRBV7-2 - - CASSLGTDTQYF TGTGCCAGCAGCTTAGGCACAGATACGCAGTATTTT
TRBJ2-5 TRBV7-2 TRBD2 - CASSLGGGTSGAGTQYF TGTGCCAGCAGCTTAGGTGGCGGGACTAGCGGGGCCGGGACCCAGTACTTC
TRBJ2-6 TRBV5-4 - - CASSSAGSSGANVLTF TGTGCCAGCAGCTCCGCTGGGAGCTCTGGGGCCAACGTCCTGACTTTC
TRBJ1-4 TRBV5-1 - - CASSLDTSWEKLFF TGCGCCAGCAGCTTAGATACATCGTGGGAAAAACTGTTTTTT
TRBJ1-1 TRBV10-2 - - CASSFSRGNTEAFF TGCGCCAGCAGCTTTAGCAGAGGGAACACTGAAGCTTTCTTT
TRBJ2-1 TRBV12-5 - - CASGLNEGRNVNEQFF TGTGCTAGTGGTTTGAATGAGGGCCGGAATGTCAATGAGCAGTTCTTC